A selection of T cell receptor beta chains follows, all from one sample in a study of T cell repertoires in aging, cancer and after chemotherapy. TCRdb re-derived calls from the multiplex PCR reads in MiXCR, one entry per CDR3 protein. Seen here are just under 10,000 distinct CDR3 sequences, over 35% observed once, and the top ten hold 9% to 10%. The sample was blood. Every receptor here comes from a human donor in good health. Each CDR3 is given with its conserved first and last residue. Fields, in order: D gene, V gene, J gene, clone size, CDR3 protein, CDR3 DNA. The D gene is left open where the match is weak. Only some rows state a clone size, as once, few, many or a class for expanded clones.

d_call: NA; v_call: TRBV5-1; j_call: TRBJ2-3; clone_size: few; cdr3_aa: CASSLGGYLGADTQYF; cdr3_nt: TGCGCCAGCAGCCTTGGTGGCTACCTAGGGGCAGATACGCAGTATTTT
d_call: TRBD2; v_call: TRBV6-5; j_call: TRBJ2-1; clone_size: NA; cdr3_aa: CASSALTSHNEQFF; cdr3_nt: TGTGCCAGCAGTGCTCTGACTAGCCACAATGAGCAGTTCTTC
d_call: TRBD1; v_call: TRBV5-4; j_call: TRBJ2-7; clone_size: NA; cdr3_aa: CASSLAGGQGVEQYF; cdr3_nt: TGTGCCAGCAGCTTGGCTGGGGGACAGGGGGTAGAGCAGTACTTC
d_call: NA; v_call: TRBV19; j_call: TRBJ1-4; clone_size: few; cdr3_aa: CASSENLNEKLFF; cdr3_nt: TGTGCCAGTTCAGAGAACCTTAATGAAAAACTGTTTTTT
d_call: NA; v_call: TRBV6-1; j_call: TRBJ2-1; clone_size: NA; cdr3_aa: CASSSGYNEQFF; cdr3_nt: TGTGCCAGCTCCAGCGGTTACAATGAGCAGTTCTTC
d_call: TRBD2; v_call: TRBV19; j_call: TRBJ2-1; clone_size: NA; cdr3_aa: CASSTRLAGRGNEQFF; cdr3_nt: TGTGCCAGTAGTACCCGACTAGCGGGGAGGGGCAATGAGCAGTTCTTC
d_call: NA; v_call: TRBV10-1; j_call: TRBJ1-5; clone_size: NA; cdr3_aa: CAKPSPGGYLNQPQHF; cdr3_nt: TGCGCCAAACCGTCTCCGGGGGGTTATCTAAATCAGCCCCAGCATTTT
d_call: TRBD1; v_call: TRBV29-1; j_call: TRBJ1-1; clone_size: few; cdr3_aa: CSAPGQASEAFF; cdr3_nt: TGCAGCGCCCCGGGACAGGCCTCTGAAGCTTTCTTT
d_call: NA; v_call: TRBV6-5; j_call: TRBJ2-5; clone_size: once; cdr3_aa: CASSQNRDRKTQYF; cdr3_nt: TGTGCCAGCAGCCAAAACAGGGATCGGAAGACCCAGTACTTC
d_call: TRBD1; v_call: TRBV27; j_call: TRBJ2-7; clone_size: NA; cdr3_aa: CASSPTGGTGEQYF; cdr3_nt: TGTGCCAGCAGTCCAACAGGGGGCACGGGGGAGCAGTACTTC
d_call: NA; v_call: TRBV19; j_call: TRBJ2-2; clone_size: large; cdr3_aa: CAGGFHYTGELFF; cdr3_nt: TGTGCCGGAGGGTTTCACTACACCGGGGAGCTGTTTTTT
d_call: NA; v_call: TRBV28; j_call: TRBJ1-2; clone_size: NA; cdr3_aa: CASSTEFQGYTF; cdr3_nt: TGTGCCAGCAGCACGGAATTTCAAGGCTACACCTTC
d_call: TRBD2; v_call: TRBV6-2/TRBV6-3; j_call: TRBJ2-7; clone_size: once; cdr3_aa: CANLGLAGVPRNEQYF; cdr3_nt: TGTGCCAACCTCGGGCTAGCGGGAGTCCCCCGGAACGAGCAGTACTTC
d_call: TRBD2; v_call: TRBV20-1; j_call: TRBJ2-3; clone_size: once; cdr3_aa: CSARDALLAGFTDTQYF; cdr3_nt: TGCAGTGCTAGAGACGCCTTGCTAGCGGGGTTCACAGATACGCAGTATTTT
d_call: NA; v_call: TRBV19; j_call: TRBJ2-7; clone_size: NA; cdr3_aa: CASRGGRLSYEQYF; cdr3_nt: TGTGCCAGTAGAGGTGGGCGGTTATCCTACGAGCAGTACTTC
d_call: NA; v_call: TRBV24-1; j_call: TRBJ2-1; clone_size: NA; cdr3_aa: CATSDAGRSSSYNEQFF; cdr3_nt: TGTGCCACCAGTGATGCGGGACGTTCGAGCTCCTACAATGAGCAGTTCTTC
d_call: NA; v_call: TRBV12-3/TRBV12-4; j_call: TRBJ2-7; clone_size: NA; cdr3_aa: CASSPSGVVYEQYF; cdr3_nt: TGTGCCAGCAGCCCGAGTGGCGTCGTGTACGAGCAGTACTTC
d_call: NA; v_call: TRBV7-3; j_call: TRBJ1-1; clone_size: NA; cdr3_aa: CASSLITGAGAFF; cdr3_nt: TGTGCCAGCAGCTTAATTACAGGCGCTGGAGCTTTCTTT
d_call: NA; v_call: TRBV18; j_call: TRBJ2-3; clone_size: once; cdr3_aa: CASSPKADTQYF; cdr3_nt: TGTGCCAGCTCACCAAAGGCAGATACGCAGTATTTT
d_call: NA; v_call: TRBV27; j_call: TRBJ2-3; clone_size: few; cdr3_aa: CASSSTDTQYF; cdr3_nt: TGTGCCAGCAGTTCCACAGATACGCAGTATTTT
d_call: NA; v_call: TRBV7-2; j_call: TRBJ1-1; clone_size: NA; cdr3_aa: CASSWDGGNTEAFF; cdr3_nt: TGTGCCAGCAGCTGGGACGGGGGGAACACTGAAGCTTTCTTT
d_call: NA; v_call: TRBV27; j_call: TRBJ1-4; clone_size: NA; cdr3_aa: CASSFLSDTGPTNEKLFF; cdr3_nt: TGTGCCAGCAGTTTTCTCTCCGACACAGGGCCAACTAATGAAAAACTGTTTTTT
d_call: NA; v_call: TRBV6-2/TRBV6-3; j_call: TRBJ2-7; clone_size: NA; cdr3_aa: CASSPRTPTYEQYF; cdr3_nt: TGTGCCAGCAGTCCGAGGACACCGACCTACGAGCAGTACTTC
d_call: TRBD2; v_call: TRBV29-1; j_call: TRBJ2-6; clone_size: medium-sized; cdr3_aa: CSVEDQSSGTTSGANVLTF; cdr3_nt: TGCAGCGTTGAAGATCAGTCTAGCGGGACTACTTCTGGGGCCAACGTCCTGACTTTC
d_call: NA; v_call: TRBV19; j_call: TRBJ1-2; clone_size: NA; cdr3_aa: CASSRGQNYGHTF; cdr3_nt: TGTGCCAGTAGTCGAGGGCAAAACTATGGCCACACCTTC
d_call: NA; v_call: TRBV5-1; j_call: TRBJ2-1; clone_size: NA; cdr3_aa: CASSLGPSDYNEQFF; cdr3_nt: TGCGCCAGCAGCTTGGGCCCTAGCGACTACAATGAGCAGTTCTTC
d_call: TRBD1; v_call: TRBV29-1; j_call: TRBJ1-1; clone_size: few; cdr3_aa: CSVVGTGNTEAFF; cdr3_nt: TGCAGCGTTGTGGGGACAGGTAACACTGAAGCTTTCTTT
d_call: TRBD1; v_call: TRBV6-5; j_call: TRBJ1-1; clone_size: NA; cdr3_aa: CASSYSKGQGATEAFF; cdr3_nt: TGTGCCAGCAGTTACTCGAAGGGACAGGGGGCCACTGAAGCTTTCTTT
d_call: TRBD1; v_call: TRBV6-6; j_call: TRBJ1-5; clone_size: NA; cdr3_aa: CASRRGTGESLSNQPQHF; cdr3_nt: TGTGCCAGCAGACGAGGGACAGGGGAGAGTTTAAGCAATCAGCCCCAGCATTTT
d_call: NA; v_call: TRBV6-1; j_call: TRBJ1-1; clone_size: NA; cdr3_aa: CASRASGSRTEAFF; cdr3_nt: TGTGCCAGCAGAGCCTCCGGGAGTCGAACTGAAGCTTTCTTT
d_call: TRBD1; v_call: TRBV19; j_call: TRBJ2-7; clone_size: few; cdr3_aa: CASSNYRGSYEQYF; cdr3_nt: TGTGCCAGTAGTAACTACAGGGGTTCCTACGAGCAGTACTTC